This entry concerns a single T cell receptor (beta chain). This specimen comes from a study of cytomegalovirus exposure and HLA in healthy donors. Repertoires were generated with immunoSEQ multiplex PCR, while TCRdb's copy carries only in-frame clones and drops some. Among some 170,000 clones listed, about 83% were seen once. This CDR3 region has 12 residues. V lost 4 bases to trimming and J lost 5 bases, with 10 bases between them. CDR1 SGHRS and CDR2 YFSETQ come from the germline V gene. This clonotype was sampled from a woman aged 25 to 39 in good health and CMV-seronegative. J is TRBJ2-7 and V is TRBV5-1; TRBD1 might be the D (6 bases). Sequenced: PBMCs. CDR3 bases: TGCGCCAGCAGCATACAGGGAGACGAGCAGTACTTC. Translation: CASSIQGDEQYF.